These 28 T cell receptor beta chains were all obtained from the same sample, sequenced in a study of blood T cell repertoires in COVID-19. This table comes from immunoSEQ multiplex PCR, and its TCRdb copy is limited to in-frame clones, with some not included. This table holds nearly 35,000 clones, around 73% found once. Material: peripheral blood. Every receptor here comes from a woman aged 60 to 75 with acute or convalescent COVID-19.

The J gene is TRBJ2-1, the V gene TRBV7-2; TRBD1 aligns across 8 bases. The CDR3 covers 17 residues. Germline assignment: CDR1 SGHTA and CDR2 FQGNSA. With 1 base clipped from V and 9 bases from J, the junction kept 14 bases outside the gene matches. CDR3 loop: CASSLGDRLAPFGEQFF. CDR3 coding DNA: TGTGCCAGCAGCTTAGGGGACAGGCTGGCCCCGTTTGGTGAGCAGTTCTTC.

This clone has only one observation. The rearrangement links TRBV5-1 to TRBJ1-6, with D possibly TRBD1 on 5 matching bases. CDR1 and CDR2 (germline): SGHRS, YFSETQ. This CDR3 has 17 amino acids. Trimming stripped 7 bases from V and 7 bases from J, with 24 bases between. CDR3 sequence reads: CASRRGGPLAENSPLHF. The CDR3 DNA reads TGCGCCAGCCGAAGGGGAGGTCCACTGGCTGAAAATTCACCCCTCCACTTT.

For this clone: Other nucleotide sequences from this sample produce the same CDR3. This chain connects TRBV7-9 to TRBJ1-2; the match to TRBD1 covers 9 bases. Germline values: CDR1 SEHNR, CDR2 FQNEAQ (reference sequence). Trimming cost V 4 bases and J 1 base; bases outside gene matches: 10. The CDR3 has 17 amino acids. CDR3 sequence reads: CASSSNAGTGSNYGYTF. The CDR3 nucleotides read TGTGCCAGCAGCTCGAATGCCGGGACAGGGAGTAACTATGGCTACACCTTC.

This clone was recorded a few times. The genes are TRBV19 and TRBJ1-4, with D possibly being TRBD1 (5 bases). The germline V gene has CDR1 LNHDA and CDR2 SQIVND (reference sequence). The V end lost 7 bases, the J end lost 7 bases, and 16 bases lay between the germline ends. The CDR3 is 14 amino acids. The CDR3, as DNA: TGTGCCAGTAACGACCAGGGTCGTGGTGAAAAACTGTTTTTT. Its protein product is CASNDQGRGEKLFF.

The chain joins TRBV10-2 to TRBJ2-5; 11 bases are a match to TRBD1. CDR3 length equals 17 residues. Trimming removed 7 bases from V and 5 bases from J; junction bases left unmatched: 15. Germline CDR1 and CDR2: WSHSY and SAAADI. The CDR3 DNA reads TGCGCCAGCACGGGGAGTGGGGGACAGGGGGTAACGGAGACCCAGTACTTC. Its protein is CASTGSGGQGVTETQYF.

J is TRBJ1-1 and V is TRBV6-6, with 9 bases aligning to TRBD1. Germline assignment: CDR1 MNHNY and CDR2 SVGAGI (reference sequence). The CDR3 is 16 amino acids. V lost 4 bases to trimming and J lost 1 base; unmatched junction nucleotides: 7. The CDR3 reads CASSLGPGQGNTEAFF. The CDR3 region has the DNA TGTGCCAGCAGTTTGGGGCCGGGACAGGGGAACACTGAAGCTTTCTTT.

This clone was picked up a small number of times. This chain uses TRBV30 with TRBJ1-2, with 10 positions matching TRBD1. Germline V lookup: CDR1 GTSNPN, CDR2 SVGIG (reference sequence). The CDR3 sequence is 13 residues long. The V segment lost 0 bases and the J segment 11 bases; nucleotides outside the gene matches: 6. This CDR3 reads CAWSVRDRGGYTF. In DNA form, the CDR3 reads TGTGCCTGGAGTGTACGGGACAGGGGAGGTTACACCTTC.

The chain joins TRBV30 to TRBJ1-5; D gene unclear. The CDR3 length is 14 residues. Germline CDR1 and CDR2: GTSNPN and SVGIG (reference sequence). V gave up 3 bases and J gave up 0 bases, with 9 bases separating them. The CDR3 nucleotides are TGTGCCTGGAGAAAGGAGAATAGCAATCAGCCCCAGCATTTT. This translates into CAWRKENSNQPQHF.

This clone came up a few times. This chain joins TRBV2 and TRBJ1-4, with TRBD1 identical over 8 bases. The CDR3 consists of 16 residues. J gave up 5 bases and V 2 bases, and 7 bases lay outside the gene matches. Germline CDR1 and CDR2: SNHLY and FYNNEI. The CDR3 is CASSEYPTGANEKLFF. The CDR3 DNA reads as TGTGCCAGCAGTGAATATCCGACAGGGGCGAATGAAAAACTGTTTTTT.

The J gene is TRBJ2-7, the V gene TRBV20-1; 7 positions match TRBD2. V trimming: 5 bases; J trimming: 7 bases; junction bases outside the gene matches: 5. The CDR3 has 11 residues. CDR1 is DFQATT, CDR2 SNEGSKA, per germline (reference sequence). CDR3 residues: CSAATGGEQYF. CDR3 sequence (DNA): TGCAGTGCTGCCACCGGGGGGGAGCAGTACTTC.

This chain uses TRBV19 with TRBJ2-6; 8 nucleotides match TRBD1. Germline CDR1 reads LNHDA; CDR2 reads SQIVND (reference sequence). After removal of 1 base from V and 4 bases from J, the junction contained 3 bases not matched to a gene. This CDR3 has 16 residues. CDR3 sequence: CASSIGTGKGANVLTF. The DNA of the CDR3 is TGTGCCAGTAGTATAGGGACAGGGAAAGGGGCCAACGTCCTGACTTTC. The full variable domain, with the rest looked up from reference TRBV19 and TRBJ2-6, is DGGITQSPKYLFRKEGQNVTLSCEQNLNHDAMYWYRQDPGQGLRLIYYSQIVNDFQKGDIAEGYSVSREKKESFPLTVTSAQKNPTAFYLCASSIGTGKGANVLTFGAGSRLTVL.

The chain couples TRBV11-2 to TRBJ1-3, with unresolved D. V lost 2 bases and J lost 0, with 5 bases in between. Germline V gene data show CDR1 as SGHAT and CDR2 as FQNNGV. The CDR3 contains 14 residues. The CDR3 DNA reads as TGTGCCAGCAGCTTACAGATCTCTGGAAACACCATATATTTT. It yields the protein CASSLQISGNTIYF.

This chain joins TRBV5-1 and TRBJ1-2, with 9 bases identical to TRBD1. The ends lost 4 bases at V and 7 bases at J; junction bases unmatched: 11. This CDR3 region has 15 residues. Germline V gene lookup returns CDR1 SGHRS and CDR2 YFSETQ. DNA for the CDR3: TGCGCCAGCAGCACTGGACAGGGGATCTCGTCTGGCTACACCTTC. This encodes CASSTGQGISSGYTF. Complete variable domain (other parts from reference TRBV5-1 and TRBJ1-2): KAGVTQTPRYLIKTRGQQVTLSCSPISGHRSVSWYQQTPGQGLQFLFEYFSETQRNKGNFPGRFSGRQFSNSRSEMNVSTLELGDSALYLCASSTGQGISSGYTFGSGTRLTVV.

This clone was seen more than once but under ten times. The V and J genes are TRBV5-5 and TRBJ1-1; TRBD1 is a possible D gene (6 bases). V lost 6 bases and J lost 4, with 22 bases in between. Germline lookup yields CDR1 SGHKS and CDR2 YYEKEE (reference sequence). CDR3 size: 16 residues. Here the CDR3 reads CASTTAGRGAGTEAFF. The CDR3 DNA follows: TGTGCCAGCACCACCGCTGGACGGGGGGCGGGCACTGAAGCTTTCTTT. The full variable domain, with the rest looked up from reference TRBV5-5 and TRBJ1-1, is DAGVTQSPTHLIKTRGQQVTLRCSPISGHKSVSWYQQVLGQGPQFIFQYYEKEERGRGNFPDRFSARQFPNYSSELNVNALLLGDSALYLCASTTAGRGAGTEAFFGQGTRLTVV.

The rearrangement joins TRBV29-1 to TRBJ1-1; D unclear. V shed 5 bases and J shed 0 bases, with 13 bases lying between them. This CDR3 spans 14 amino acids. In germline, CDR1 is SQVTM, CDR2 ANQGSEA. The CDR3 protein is CSVLTVGMNTEAFF. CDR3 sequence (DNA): TGCAGCGTTTTAACAGTTGGTATGAACACTGAAGCTTTCTTT.

The CDR3 protein is CASSQAGDLTEAFF. CDR3 bases: TGTGCCAGCAGCCAAGCAGGGGACCTCACTGAAGCTTTCTTT. The V call is TRBV4-2, the J call TRBJ1-1; a weak D match, TRBD1 (6 bases). There are 14 residues in the CDR3. The V gene's germline CDR1 is LGHNA and CDR2 YNFKEQ. Trimming took 1 base from V and 4 from J, leaving 10 bases between them.

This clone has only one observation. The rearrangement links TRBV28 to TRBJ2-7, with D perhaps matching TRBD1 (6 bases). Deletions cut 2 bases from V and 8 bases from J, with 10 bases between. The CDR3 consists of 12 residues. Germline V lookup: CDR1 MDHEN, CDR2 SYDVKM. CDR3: CASSLGGSKQYF. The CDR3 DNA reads TGTGCCAGCAGTTTAGGGGGCAGCAAGCAGTACTTC. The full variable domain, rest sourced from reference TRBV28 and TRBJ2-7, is DVKVTQSSRYLVKRTGEKVFLECVQDMDHENMFWYRQDPGLGLRLIYFSYDVKMKEKGDIPEGYSVSREKKERFSLILESASTNQTSMYLCASSLGGSKQYFGPGTRLTVT.

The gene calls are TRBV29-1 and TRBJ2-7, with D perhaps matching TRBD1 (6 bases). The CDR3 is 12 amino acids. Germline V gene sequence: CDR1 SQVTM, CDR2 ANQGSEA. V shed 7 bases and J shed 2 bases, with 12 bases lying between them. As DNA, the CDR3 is TGCAGCGCCGGGACAACAACCTACGAGCAGTACTTC. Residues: CSAGTTTYEQYF.

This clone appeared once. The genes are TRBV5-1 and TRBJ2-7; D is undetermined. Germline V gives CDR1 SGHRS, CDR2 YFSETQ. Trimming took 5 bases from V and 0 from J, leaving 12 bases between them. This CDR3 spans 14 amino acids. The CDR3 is CASRTQVSSYEQYF. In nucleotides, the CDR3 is TGCGCCAGCAGGACCCAGGTCAGCTCCTACGAGCAGTACTTC. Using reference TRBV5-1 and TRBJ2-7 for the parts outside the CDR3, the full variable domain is KAGVTQTPRYLIKTRGQQVTLSCSPISGHRSVSWYQQTPGQGLQFLFEYFSETQRNKGNFPGRFSGRQFSNSRSEMNVSTLELGDSALYLCASRTQVSSYEQYFGPGTRLTVT.

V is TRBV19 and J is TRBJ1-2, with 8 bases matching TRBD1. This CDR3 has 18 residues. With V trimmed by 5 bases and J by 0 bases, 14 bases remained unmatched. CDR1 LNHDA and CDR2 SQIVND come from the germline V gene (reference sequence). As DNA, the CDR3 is TGTGCCAGTAGTCCCGTCCGGGGACAGGTAGCATCTAACTATGGCTACACCTTC. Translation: CASSPVRGQVASNYGYTF. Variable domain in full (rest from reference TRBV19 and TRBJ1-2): DGGITQSPKYLFRKEGQNVTLSCEQNLNHDAMYWYRQDPGQGLRLIYYSQIVNDFQKGDIAEGYSVSREKKESFPLTVTSAQKNPTAFYLCASSPVRGQVASNYGYTFGSGTRLTVV.

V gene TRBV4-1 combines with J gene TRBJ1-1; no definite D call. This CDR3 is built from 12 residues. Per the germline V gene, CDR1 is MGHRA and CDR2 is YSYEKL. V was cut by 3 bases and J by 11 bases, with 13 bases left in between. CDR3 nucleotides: TGCGCCAGCAGCCATCCCGGGAGTGAGGCTTTCTTT. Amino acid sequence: CASSHPGSEAFF.

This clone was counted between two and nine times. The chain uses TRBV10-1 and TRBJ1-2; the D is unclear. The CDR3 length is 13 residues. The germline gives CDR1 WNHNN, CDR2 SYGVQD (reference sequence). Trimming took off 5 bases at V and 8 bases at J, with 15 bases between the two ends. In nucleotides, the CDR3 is TGCGCCAGCAGTCCCGGGTCCGAGCTCGGCTACACCTTC. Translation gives CASSPGSELGYTF.

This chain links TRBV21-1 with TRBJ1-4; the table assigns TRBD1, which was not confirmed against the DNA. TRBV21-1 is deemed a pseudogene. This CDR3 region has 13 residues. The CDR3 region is CASGTGIGEKLFF. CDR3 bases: TGTGCCAGCGGTACAGGGATTGGAGAAAAACTGTTTTTT.

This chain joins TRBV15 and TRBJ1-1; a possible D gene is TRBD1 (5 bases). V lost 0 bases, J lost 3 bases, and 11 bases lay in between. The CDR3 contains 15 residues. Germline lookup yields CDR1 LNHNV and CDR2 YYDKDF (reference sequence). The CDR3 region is CATSRDLGGDTEAFF. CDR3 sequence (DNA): TGTGCCACCAGCAGAGATCTCGGGGGGGACACTGAAGCTTTCTTT.

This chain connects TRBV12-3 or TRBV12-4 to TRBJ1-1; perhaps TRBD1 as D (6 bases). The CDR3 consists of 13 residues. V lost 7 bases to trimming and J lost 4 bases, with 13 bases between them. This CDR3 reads CASIQTGGTEAFF. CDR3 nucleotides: TGTGCCAGCATTCAGACAGGAGGCACTGAAGCTTTCTTT.

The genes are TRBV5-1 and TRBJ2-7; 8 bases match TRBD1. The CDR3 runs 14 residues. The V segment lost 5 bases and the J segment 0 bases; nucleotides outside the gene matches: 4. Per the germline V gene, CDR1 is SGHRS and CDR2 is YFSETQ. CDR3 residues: CASRWTGSSYEQYF. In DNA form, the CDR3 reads TGCGCCAGCAGGTGGACAGGGAGCTCCTACGAGCAGTACTTC.

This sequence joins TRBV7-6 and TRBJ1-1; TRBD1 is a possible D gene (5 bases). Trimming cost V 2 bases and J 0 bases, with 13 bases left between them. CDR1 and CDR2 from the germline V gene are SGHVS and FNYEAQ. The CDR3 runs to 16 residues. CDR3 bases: TGTGCCAGCAGCTTATTACAGGAGACAATGAACACTGAAGCTTTCTTT. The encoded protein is CASSLLQETMNTEAFF.

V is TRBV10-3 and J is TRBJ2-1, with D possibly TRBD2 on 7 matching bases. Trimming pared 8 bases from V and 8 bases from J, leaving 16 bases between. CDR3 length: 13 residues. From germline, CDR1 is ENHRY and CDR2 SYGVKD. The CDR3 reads CAIWGGRGDEQFF. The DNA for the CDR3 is TGTGCCATCTGGGGGGGCCGGGGAGATGAGCAGTTCTTC.